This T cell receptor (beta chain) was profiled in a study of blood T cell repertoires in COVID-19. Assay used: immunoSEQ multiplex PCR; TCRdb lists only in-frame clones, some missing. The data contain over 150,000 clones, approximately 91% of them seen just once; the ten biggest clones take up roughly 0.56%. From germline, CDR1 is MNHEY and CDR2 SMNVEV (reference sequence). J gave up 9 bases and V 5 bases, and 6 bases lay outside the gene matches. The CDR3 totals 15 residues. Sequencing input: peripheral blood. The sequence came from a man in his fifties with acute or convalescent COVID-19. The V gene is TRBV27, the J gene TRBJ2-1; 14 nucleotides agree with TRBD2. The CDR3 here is CASSPRLAGGFEQFF. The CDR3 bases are TGTGCCAGCAGTCCTCGACTAGCGGGGGGGTTTGAGCAGTTCTTC.